The TCR beta chain under discussion was sequenced for a study of beta chain features in type 1 diabetes. Study findings and constraints: Shortening of TCRB CDR3s, moderate but significant, appeared in all four CD4+ subsets of Type 1 diabetes patients. Type 1 diabetes patients had VDJ junctions that carried fewer insertions and more deletions. Sampled from patients, naive, central memory and Treg TCRB repertoires appeared more similar than those sampled from healthy donors.

Every bit of the isolated RNA underwent reverse transcription, so sequencing read expressed TCRB transcripts. Libraries were prepared by immunoSEQ multiplex PCR; TCRdb keeps only in-frame clonotypes and omits some of them. The data show 200,000 to 300,000 clones, with 11% seen just once and about 0.018% held by the top ten. Around 0.12 L of blood, on average, came from one heparinised draw per donor. V was clipped by 4 bases and J by 4 bases, with 11 bases between them. The CDR3 is made up of 13 amino acids. CDR1 is SQVTM and CDR2 is ANQGSEA in the germline V gene. Concerning this clone: Antigen: not known.

The sample comprised naive CD4+ T cells from blood. The chain employs TRBV29-1 and TRBJ1-5; no firm D call. This clonotype was obtained from a man aged 30 to 45 with type 1 diabetes. The CDR3 loop reads CSVVSQLNQPQHF. CDR3 coding DNA: TGCAGCGTTGTATCACAGTTGAATCAGCCCCAGCATTTT.